These 14 T cell receptor beta chains share one sample of origin, sequenced in a study of beta chain features in type 1 diabetes. The study reverse transcribed the entire isolated RNA, so it sequenced expressed TCRB transcripts. The table came from immunoSEQ multiplex PCR; TCRdb's copy has only in-frame clones and leaves some out. The sample holds around 430,000 clones, about 29% seen once. Sequencing was performed on naive CD4+ T cells from blood. The origin of the receptors is a man aged 18 to 35 in good health.

The V and J genes are TRBV7-8 and TRBJ2-2, with 9 bases aligning to TRBD2. Looked up from germline, CDR1 is SGHVS and CDR2 is FQNEAQ. V lost 5 bases, J lost 7 bases, and 8 bases stayed unmatched. The CDR3 contains 15 residues. CDR3 coding DNA: TGTGCCAGCAGCCCGCGGGAGGGTTCGTACGGGGAGCTGTTTTTT. It translates to CASSPREGSYGELFF.

V and J are TRBV27 and TRBJ1-2, with TRBD1 as a possible D gene (6 bases). V lost 9 bases and J lost 8, with 22 bases in between. The CDR3 length is 14 residues. Germline V lookup: CDR1 MNHEY, CDR2 SMNVEV (reference sequence). The chain's CDR3 is CASCNREVSCGYTF. CDR3 coding DNA: TGTGCCAGTTGTAACAGGGAGGTCAGCTGCGGCTACACCTTC.

Worth noting for this clone: Other DNA sequences of this sample code for an identical CDR3. CDR3 sequence reads: CASSLGLAGVNEQYF. The CDR3 DNA reads as TGTGCCAGCAGCTTAGGGCTAGCGGGAGTAAACGAGCAGTACTTC. This rearrangement joins TRBV7-2 to TRBJ2-7; 10 bases map to TRBD2. This CDR3 region has 15 residues. Germline V lookup: CDR1 SGHTA, CDR2 FQGNSA. Unmatched junction bases numbered 5, after V lost 1 base and J lost 5 bases.

The chain links TRBV29-1 to TRBJ1-2; D gene uncertain. The CDR3 covers 12 residues. V lost 0 bases and J 7 bases, leaving 9 bases between the germline ends. Germline-derived CDR1 and CDR2 are SQVTM and ANQGSEA. The CDR3 region is CSVEDHVSGYTF. The CDR3 DNA sequence: TGCAGCGTTGAAGATCACGTAAGTGGCTACACCTTC.

There are a few counts of this clone. The V call is TRBV29-1, the J call TRBJ1-2; TRBD1 agrees at 7 bases. This CDR3 contains 12 residues. The germline V gene encodes CDR1 SQVTM and CDR2 ANQGSEA. The ends lost 4 bases at V and 6 bases at J; junction bases unmatched: 5. CDR3 in amino acids: CSVGTGYNGYTF. CDR3 coding DNA: TGCAGCGTTGGGACAGGCTATAATGGCTACACCTTC.

This chain uses TRBV30 with TRBJ1-5; D possibly corresponds to TRBD1 (5 bases). The CDR3 has 14 residues. V was clipped by 2 bases and J by 7 bases, with 15 bases between them. From germline, CDR1 is GTSNPN and CDR2 SVGIG (reference sequence). The CDR3 nucleotides read TGTGCCTGGAGTTTGTCCGGGACGCAACAGCCCCAGCATTTT. Translated, it gives CAWSLSGTQQPQHF.

V is TRBV5-1 and J is TRBJ2-1, with a possible D match to TRBD2 (6 bases). With 4 bases removed from V and 7 bases from J, the gap between germline ends came to 12 bases. The CDR3 contains 13 residues. Germline V CDR1 and CDR2: SGHRS, YFSETQ. CDR3 nucleotide sequence: TGCGCCAGCAGCACGTTAGCGGCGAATGAGCAGTTCTTC. Its translation is CASSTLAANEQFF.

This clone was counted a few times. One end of the junction varies from germline; a read error may be responsible. The rearrangement joins TRBV30 to TRBJ2-5, with D perhaps TRBD1 or TRBD2 (5 bases each). The germline gives CDR1 GTSNPN, CDR2 SVGIG (reference sequence). The CDR3 is made up of 13 amino acids. The CDR3 region is CALSPDSGETQYF. In DNA form, the CDR3 reads TGTGCCTTGAGTCCAGACAGCGGAGAGACCCAGTACTTC.

The chain uses TRBV29-1 and TRBJ2-4; D may be TRBD2 (6 bases). Between the trimmed V and J ends, which lost 4 bases and 2 bases, there was a span of 9 bases. The germline V gene has CDR1 SQVTM and CDR2 ANQGSEA. The CDR3 contains 13 residues. For the CDR3, the DNA is TGCAGCGTTGTACTAGCCACCAAAAACATTCAGTACTTC. Translated: CSVVLATKNIQYF.

This clone was counted between two and nine times. V and J are TRBV4-1 and TRBJ2-1; no definite D call. The germline CDR1 and CDR2 sequences are MGHRA and YSYEKL. CDR3 length equals 14 residues. The ends were cut back, 2 bases at V and 6 bases at J, with 11 bases in the middle. In DNA form, the CDR3 reads TGCGCCAGCAGCCAACCAACCAACACCAATGAGCAGTTCTTC. Protein: CASSQPTNTNEQFF.

This rearrangement joins TRBV6-5 to TRBJ2-1; TRBD1 agrees at 7 bases. CDR1 is MNHEY, CDR2 SVGAGI, per germline. Losses at the gene ends were 4 bases for V and 9 bases for J; bases not matched to a gene: 9. The CDR3 sequence is 14 residues long. CDR3 sequence reads: CASSSLQGRSEQFF. The CDR3 DNA follows: TGTGCCAGCAGTTCACTACAGGGGCGGAGTGAGCAGTTCTTC.

This clone was counted a few times. The chain uses TRBV28 and TRBJ2-4; D gene unclear. Trimming cost V 3 bases and J 7 bases, with 10 bases left between them. Germline V gives CDR1 MDHEN, CDR2 SYDVKM. The length of the CDR3 is 13 residues. The CDR3 DNA follows: TGTGCCAGCAGTTTCGAAATTGTGAACATTCAGTACTTC. The encoded protein is CASSFEIVNIQYF.

The gene calls are TRBV7-9 and TRBJ2-1, with D perhaps TRBD2 (6 bases). This CDR3 is built from 15 residues. Germline loops: CDR1 SEHNR, CDR2 FQNEAQ (reference sequence). V was pared by 5 bases and J by 3 bases, with 14 bases between. The CDR3 reads CASSPLGSFYNEQFF. The CDR3 DNA follows: TGTGCCAGCAGCCCCCTCGGGAGCTTCTACAATGAGCAGTTCTTC. The whole variable domain, remainder taken from reference TRBV7-9 and TRBJ2-1, is DTGVSQNPRHKITKRGQNVTFRCDPISEHNRLYWYRQTLGQGPEFLTYFQNEAQLEKSRLLSDRFSAERPKGSFSTLEIQRTEQGDSAMYLCASSPLGSFYNEQFFGPGTRLTVL.

This sequence joins TRBV5-1 and TRBJ1-1, with D unresolved. This CDR3 has 15 residues. The V end was cut by 4 bases, the J end by 1 base, with 14 bases between. Germline V gene data show CDR1 as SGHRS and CDR2 as YFSETQ. The CDR3 region has the DNA TGCGCCAGCAGCCTCGAAACCTCTTCGAACACTGAAGCTTTCTTT. It yields the protein CASSLETSSNTEAFF.